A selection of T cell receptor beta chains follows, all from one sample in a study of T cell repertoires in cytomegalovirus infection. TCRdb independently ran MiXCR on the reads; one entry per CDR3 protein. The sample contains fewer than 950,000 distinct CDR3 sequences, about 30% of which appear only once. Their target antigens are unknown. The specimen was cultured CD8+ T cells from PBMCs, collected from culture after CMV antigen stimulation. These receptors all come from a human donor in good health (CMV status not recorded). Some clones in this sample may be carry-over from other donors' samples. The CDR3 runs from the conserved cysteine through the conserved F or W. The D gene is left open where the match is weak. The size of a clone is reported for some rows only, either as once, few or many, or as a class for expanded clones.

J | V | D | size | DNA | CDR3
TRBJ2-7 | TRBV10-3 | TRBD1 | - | TGTGCCATCAGGGGGACAGGATACACCAACGAGCAGTACTTC | CAIRGTGYTNEQYF
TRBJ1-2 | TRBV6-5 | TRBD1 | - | TGTGCCAGCAGTCGGACAGGGGCCAGCCTCTATGGCTACACCTTC | CASSRTGASLYGYTF
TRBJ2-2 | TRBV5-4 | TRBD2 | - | TGTGCCAGCAGGGAAACTAGCGAGAACACCGGGGAGCTGTTTTTT | CASRETSENTGELFF
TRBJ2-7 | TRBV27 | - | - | TGTGCCAGCAGTCCCCGGCAGTGGGGCGAGCAGTACTTC | CASSPRQWGEQYF
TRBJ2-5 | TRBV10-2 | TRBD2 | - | TGCGCCAGCAGTGATTCGGGGGGGACCCGGGCCCAGTACTTC | CASSDSGGTRAQYF
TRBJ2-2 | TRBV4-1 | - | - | TGCGCCAGCAGCAGTGACAGTTGGACCGGGGAGCTGTTTTTT | CASSSDSWTGELFF
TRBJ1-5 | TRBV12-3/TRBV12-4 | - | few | TGTGCCAGCACCCCTTCTCTTTTGGTGGGTACGATACCCCAGCATTTT | CASTPSLLVGTIPQHF
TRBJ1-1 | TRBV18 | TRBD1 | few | TGTGCCAGCTCACGTATCTACCTTGGACAGGGGGGTATCGAAGCTTTCTTT | CASSRIYLGQGGIEAFF
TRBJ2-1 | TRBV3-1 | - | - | TGTGCCAGCAGCCAAGAGGGACAAGGCCTCAACAATGAGCAGTTCTTC | CASSQEGQGLNNEQFF
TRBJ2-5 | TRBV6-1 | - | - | TGTGCCAGCAGTAAGCTCTGGGAGACCCAGTACTTC | CASSKLWETQYF
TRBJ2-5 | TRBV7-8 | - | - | TGTGCCAGCATCCCACACAAGGGGGGGCAAGAGACCCAGTACTTC | CASIPHKGGQETQYF
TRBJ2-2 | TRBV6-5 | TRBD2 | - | TGTGCCAGCAGTTACTCGGCTAGCGGGGGGAACACCGGGGAGCTGTTTTTT | CASSYSASGGNTGELFF
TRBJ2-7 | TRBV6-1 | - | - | TGTGCCAGCAGTGAACCCCCGGGCAGGGGACACGAGCAGTACTTC | CASSEPPGRGHEQYF
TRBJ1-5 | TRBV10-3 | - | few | TGTGCCATCAGTGATGACGGTGAAAGCAATCAGCCCCAGCATTTT | CAISDDGESNQPQHF
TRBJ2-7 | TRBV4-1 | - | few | TGCGCCAGCAGCCAAGCGAAGGGAATGTTCTACGAGCAGTACTTC | CASSQAKGMFYEQYF
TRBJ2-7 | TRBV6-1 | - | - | TGTGCCAGCAGCTTCGGACGGACCGGTGGGTTTGAATACGAGCAGTACTTC | CASSFGRTGGFEYEQYF
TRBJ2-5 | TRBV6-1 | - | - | TGTGCCAGCGTCTCCCGGGGGCAGGGGATCGATCAGGAGACCCAGTACTTC | CASVSRGQGIDQETQYF
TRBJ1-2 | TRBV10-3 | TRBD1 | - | TGTGCCATCGAATCCGGGACAGCCGCCTTGAACTATGGCTACACCTTC | CAIESGTAALNYGYTF
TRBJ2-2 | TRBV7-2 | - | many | TGTGCCAGCAGCTTAGGAACAGGCAGCACCGGGGAGCTGTTTTTT | CASSLGTGSTGELFF
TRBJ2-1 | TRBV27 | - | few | TGTGCCAGCAGTTTATGGGGGAGCGAGGGGTTTGGGGCCTACAATGAGCAGTTCTTC | CASSLWGSEGFGAYNEQFF
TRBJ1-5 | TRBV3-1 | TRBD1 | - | TGTGCCAGCAGCCAAGCGGGACAGGGAGGAAATCAGCCCCAGCATTTT | CASSQAGQGGNQPQHF
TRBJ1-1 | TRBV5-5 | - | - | TGTGCCACCCTGACACGGACTGAAGCTTTCTTT | CATLTRTEAFF